The TCR beta chain under discussion was sequenced for a study of cytomegalovirus exposure and HLA in healthy donors. Study-level findings and limits: Reports indicate that TCR beta sequences accurately predicted the HLA-A and HLA-B alleles of most subjects. Most likely, a cluster of highly shared sequence variants arose as a sequencing artifact.

On this clone itself: Antigen specificity is unknown.

V lost 5 bases and J lost 7, with 21 bases in between. This CDR3 comprises 15 residues. Germline lookup yields CDR1 MNHEY and CDR2 SMNVEV (reference sequence). Each of the donors was a healthy bone marrow donor. This PCR relied on a set of 60 Vbeta primers and 13 Jbeta primers. Assay: immunoSEQ multiplex PCR; the TCRdb copy retains only in-frame clones and omits some. The top ten hold approximately 7.4% of the sample, which has approximately 88,000 clones, around 77% seen once. This receptor was identified in a man in his forties or fifties in good health and CMV-seropositive. Source material: PBMCs. The chain recombines TRBV27 with TRBJ2-7; perhaps TRBD1 as D (6 bases). CDR3 DNA: TGTGCCAGCAGTCCCTCAGGGGTAGGGGTTTGGGAGCAGTACTTC. It specifies CASSPSGVGVWEQYF.